These 32 T cell receptor beta chains share one sample of origin, sequenced in a study of cytomegalovirus exposure and HLA in healthy donors. A multiplex PCR was run with 60 Vbeta primers and 13 Jbeta primers. The protocol was immunoSEQ multiplex PCR, while the TCRdb copy is restricted to in-frame clones and leaves out a portion. The sample has about 120,000 clones, 75% to 90% seen once; the top ten hold 1.5% to 2%. Material: PBMCs. The receptors shown here come from a man aged 35-49 years in good health and CMV-seronegative.

This sequence joins TRBV18 and TRBJ1-4, with unresolved D. V gave up 0 bases and J gave up 7 bases, with 12 bases separating them. This CDR3 has 15 residues. Germline CDR1 is KGHSH and CDR2 is LQKENI. CDR3 in amino acids: CASSPPSLEGEKLFF. The CDR3 DNA follows: TGTGCCAGCTCACCACCGTCTCTTGAGGGTGAAAAACTGTTTTTT. Using reference TRBV18 and TRBJ1-4 for the parts outside the CDR3, the full variable domain is NAGVMQNPRHLVRRRGQEARLRCSPMKGHSHVYWYRQLPEEGLKFMVYLQKENIIDESGMPKERFSAEFPKEGPSILRIQQVVRGDSAAYFCASSPPSLEGEKLFFGSGTQLSVL.

This clone was picked up a small number of times. V is TRBV19 and J is TRBJ1-2, with no clear D. From germline, CDR1 is LNHDA and CDR2 SQIVND (reference sequence). The V end was cut by 6 bases, the J end by 8 bases, with 10 bases between. The CDR3 contains 11 residues. CDR3 coding DNA: TGTGCCAGTAGCCACCCCCGGGGCTACACCTTC. Its protein product is CASSHPRGYTF.

The V gene is TRBV4-2, the J gene TRBJ2-2; the match to TRBD2 covers 10 bases. V trimming: 3 bases; J trimming: 6 bases; junction bases outside the gene matches: 7. This CDR3 region has 16 residues. Germline V CDR1 and CDR2: LGHNA, YNFKEQ. CDR3 sequence (DNA): TGTGCCAGCAGCCACTACGAGCGGGAGGGTTCCGGGGAGCTGTTTTTT. It translates to CASSHYEREGSGELFF.

This clone came up once. This chain links TRBV29-1 with TRBJ2-5; 7 nucleotides agree with TRBD1. This CDR3 comprises 13 residues. The junction had 4 bases not matched to a gene; V was cut back by 4 bases and J by 2 bases. Per germline, CDR1 SQVTM and CDR2 ANQGSEA. The CDR3 loop reads CSVARDRQETQYF. CDR3 DNA: TGCAGCGTTGCCCGGGACAGACAAGAGACCCAGTACTTC.

The V call is TRBV7-2, the J call TRBJ1-1; TRBD1 is a possible D gene (6 bases). Germline CDR1 and CDR2: SGHTA and FQGNSA. CDR3 size: 14 residues. V was shortened by 1 base and J by 3 bases, with 9 bases between the two germline ends. CDR3 amino acids: CASSLGPGDTEAFF. DNA for the CDR3: TGTGCCAGCAGCTTAGGCCCAGGGGACACTGAAGCTTTCTTT. The entire variable domain, with the rest obtained from reference TRBV7-2 and TRBJ1-1, is as follows: GAGVSQSPSNKVTEKGKDVELRCDPISGHTALYWYRQSLGQGLEFLIYFQGNSAPDKSGLPSDRFSAERTGGSVSTLTIQRTQQEDSAVYLCASSLGPGDTEAFFGQGTRLTVV.

This chain uses TRBV28 with TRBJ1-2; TRBD1 matches 7 bases. This CDR3 is built from 17 residues. CDR1 and CDR2 (germline): MDHEN, SYDVKM. V was clipped by 6 bases and J by 5 bases; unmatched bases: 18. CDR3: CASRDFQRDSEKYGYTF. As DNA, the CDR3 is TGTGCCAGCAGAGATTTTCAAAGGGACAGCGAAAAATATGGCTACACCTTC.

This chain joins TRBV5-1 and TRBJ2-3, with 10 bases identical to TRBD1. This CDR3 comprises 15 residues. The trim removed 4 bases at V and 5 bases at J, leaving 7 bases unmatched. Germline values: CDR1 SGHRS, CDR2 YFSETQ. The CDR3 DNA is TGCGCCAGCAGCAAACCCGGGACAGGGGAAGATACGCAGTATTTT. Protein product: CASSKPGTGEDTQYF. The variable domain in full, with the rest retrieved from reference TRBV5-1 and TRBJ2-3, is KAGVTQTPRYLIKTRGQQVTLSCSPISGHRSVSWYQQTPGQGLQFLFEYFSETQRNKGNFPGRFSGRQFSNSRSEMNVSTLELGDSALYLCASSKPGTGEDTQYFGPGTRLTVL.

This clone was seen once. The chain links TRBV18 to TRBJ1-4, with D possibly matching TRBD1 (5 bases). The length of the CDR3 is 14 residues. V gave up 2 bases and J gave up 5 bases, with 9 bases separating them. The germline V gene encodes CDR1 KGHSH and CDR2 LQKENI. CDR3 coding DNA: TGTGCCAGCTCACCAAGGGGTTCGAATGAAAAACTGTTTTTT. Residues: CASSPRGSNEKLFF. Complete variable domain (other parts from reference TRBV18 and TRBJ1-4): NAGVMQNPRHLVRRRGQEARLRCSPMKGHSHVYWYRQLPEEGLKFMVYLQKENIIDESGMPKERFSAEFPKEGPSILRIQQVVRGDSAAYFCASSPRGSNEKLFFGSGTQLSVL.

The chain couples TRBV9 to TRBJ2-7; 8 bases map to TRBD1. Germline lookup yields CDR1 SGDLS and CDR2 YYNGEE. V was pared by 4 bases and J by 4 bases, with 13 bases of the junction left unmatched. The CDR3 loop spans 16 amino acids. CDR3 in DNA: TGTGCCAGCAGCCCAGTGGGGGGACAGGTCAGGTACGAGCAGTACTTC. Translation: CASSPVGGQVRYEQYF.

V and J are TRBV9 and TRBJ1-2; D gene uncertain. The CDR3 totals 14 residues. The V and J ends lost 4 bases and 8 bases respectively, with 18 bases between them. In germline, CDR1 is SGDLS, CDR2 YYNGEE. The CDR3 sequence: CASSPSGGSAGYTF. The DNA of the CDR3 is TGTGCCAGCAGCCCAAGTGGAGGGAGCGCCGGCTACACCTTC.

This clone turned up a few times. This chain uses TRBV6-4 with TRBJ2-1; tentative D call: TRBD1 (8 bases). V was trimmed by 6 bases and J by 1 base, leaving 16 bases between them. Germline V gene data show CDR1 as MRHNA and CDR2 as SNTAGT. This CDR3 comprises 16 residues. The CDR3 here is CASSRTGGASYNEQFF. For the CDR3, the DNA is TGTGCCAGCAGCAGAACAGGGGGGGCATCCTACAATGAGCAGTTCTTC.

V gene TRBV6-5 combines with J gene TRBJ1-5, with 7 nucleotides matching TRBD1. The trim removed 4 bases at V and 5 bases at J, leaving 2 bases unmatched. CDR3 length: 13 residues. Germline V gene sequence: CDR1 MNHEY, CDR2 SVGAGI. CDR3 sequence reads: CASSWDSHQPQHF. The CDR3 DNA reads TGTGCCAGCAGTTGGGACAGCCATCAGCCCCAGCATTTT.

This clone showed up just once. The gene calls are TRBV7-8 and TRBJ1-4; TRBD1 matches at 7 bases. Germline CDR1 is SGHVS and CDR2 is FQNEAQ. The junction had 5 bases not matched to a gene; V was cut back by 5 bases and J by 8 bases. The CDR3 is 13 residues long. Written as DNA, the CDR3 is TGTGCCAGCAGCCCCGACAGGGACGAAAAACTGTTTTTT. Amino acids: CASSPDRDEKLFF.

V is TRBV6-5 and J is TRBJ2-1; no clear D gene. V shed 6 bases and J shed 9 bases, with 18 bases lying between them. Germline CDR1 MNHEY, CDR2 SVGAGI. The CDR3 is 14 amino acids. The CDR3 loop is CASSYGSPGGEQFF. CDR3 in DNA: TGTGCCAGCAGCTACGGGTCGCCGGGTGGTGAGCAGTTCTTC.

The chain carries TRBV7-9 and TRBJ2-7, with TRBD2 identical over 11 bases. The CDR3 loop spans 15 amino acids. From germline, CDR1 is SEHNR and CDR2 FQNEAQ (reference sequence). The V segment lost 5 bases and the J segment 3 bases; nucleotides outside the gene matches: 6. This chain's CDR3 is CASSPGLADNYEQYF. In nucleotides, the CDR3 is TGTGCCAGCAGCCCGGGACTAGCGGATAACTACGAGCAGTACTTC.

The rearrangement joins TRBV7-2 to TRBJ2-3, with 8 bases lining up with TRBD2. J was trimmed by 1 base and V by 3 bases; bases with no gene match: 6. This CDR3 has 16 amino acids. Germline CDR1 and CDR2: SGHTA and FQGNSA. CDR3 protein: CASSFGSGARTDTQYF. DNA of the CDR3: TGTGCCAGCAGCTTCGGTAGCGGGGCCCGCACAGATACGCAGTATTTT.

The chain carries TRBV18 and TRBJ2-7; 7 positions match TRBD1. V dropped 2 bases and J dropped 6; count of bases not matched to a gene: 10. Germline CDR1 KGHSH, CDR2 LQKENI. The CDR3 is 15 amino acids. This chain's CDR3 is CASSPLQGISSEQYF. CDR3 sequence (DNA): TGTGCCAGCTCACCATTACAGGGGATATCTTCCGAGCAGTACTTC. Based on the CDR3 plus reference TRBV18 and TRBJ2-7, the full variable domain is NAGVMQNPRHLVRRRGQEARLRCSPMKGHSHVYWYRQLPEEGLKFMVYLQKENIIDESGMPKERFSAEFPKEGPSILRIQQVVRGDSAAYFCASSPLQGISSEQYFGPGTRLTVT.

CDR3 protein: CASSPENADSYGYTF. The DNA of the CDR3 is TGCGCCAGCAGCCCGGAAAACGCCGACTCCTATGGCTACACCTTC. J is TRBJ1-2 and V is TRBV4-1; D uncertain. The V end lost 4 bases, the J end lost 4 bases, and 16 bases lay between the germline ends. CDR1 is MGHRA, CDR2 YSYEKL, per germline. The CDR3 runs 15 residues.

The chain carries TRBV9 and TRBJ2-2, with 7 positions matching TRBD2. CDR3 length: 13 amino acids. V lost 8 bases, J lost 5 bases, and 6 bases stayed unmatched. From germline, CDR1 is SGDLS and CDR2 YYNGEE. CDR3 DNA: TGTGCCAGTCAGTTGGGGGGGACCGGGGAGCTGTTTTTT. Amino acids: CASQLGGTGELFF.

The CDR3 region has the DNA TGTGCCAGCAGCTTATACGACAGGGGGCTATACGAGCAGTACTTC. Translation: CASSLYDRGLYEQYF. The V and J genes are TRBV7-2 and TRBJ2-7; 10 bases are a match to TRBD1. Germline values: CDR1 SGHTA, CDR2 FQGNSA. There are 15 residues in the CDR3. Unmatched junction bases numbered 5, after V lost 2 bases and J lost 4 bases.

The rearrangement uses TRBV5-1 and TRBJ1-2; a weak D match, TRBD1 (6 bases). V was shortened by 4 bases and J by 2 bases, with 21 bases between the two germline ends. This CDR3 region has 17 residues. From germline, CDR1 is SGHRS and CDR2 YFSETQ. The CDR3, as DNA: TGCGCCAGCAGCCGAACTGACACAGGGTCCCCCAACTATGGCTACACCTTC. This encodes CASSRTDTGSPNYGYTF.

The chain has TRBV4-3 and TRBJ2-5, with TRBD2 as a possible D gene (5 bases). The last part of the DNA fits TRBJ2-7 better; the J call may be wrong. The CDR3 totals 15 residues. CDR1 and CDR2 from the germline V gene are LGHNA and YSLEER. CDR3 residues: CASSQEGRTGGEQYF. The CDR3, as DNA: TGCGCCAGCAGCCAAGAAGGGAGAACCGGCGGCGAGCAGTACTTC.

The V and J genes are TRBV5-1 and TRBJ2-2; TRBD2 aligns across 11 bases. CDR1 and CDR2 (germline): SGHRS, YFSETQ. The CDR3 consists of 16 residues. V lost 4 bases to trimming and J lost 6 bases; unmatched junction nucleotides: 8. The CDR3 region is CASSPSLAGVSGELFF. In nucleotides, the CDR3 is TGCGCCAGCAGCCCCTCACTAGCGGGAGTTTCCGGGGAGCTGTTTTTT.

The chain employs TRBV11-3 and TRBJ2-5; 12 nucleotides agree with TRBD2. CDR1 is SGHNT, CDR2 YENEEA, per germline. Losses at the gene ends were 9 bases for V and 4 bases for J; bases not matched to a gene: 6. The CDR3 covers 14 residues. The CDR3 DNA sequence: TGTGCCAGTTCGGGGGGACTAGCGGGAGAGACCCAGTACTTC. Its protein product is CASSGGLAGETQYF.

The chain links TRBV19 to TRBJ1-4, with D possibly being TRBD1 (5 bases). The CDR3 extends over 14 amino acids. The V and J ends lost 1 base and 8 bases respectively, with 11 bases between them. The germline V gene has CDR1 LNHDA and CDR2 SQIVND (reference sequence). DNA of the CDR3: TGTGCCAGTAGTATAGGGAGGGGCCGCGAAAAACTGTTTTTT. It encodes CASSIGRGREKLFF.

The CDR3 protein is CASSQGQYEQYF. Here the CDR3 DNA reads TGTGCCAGCAGCCAAGGCCAGTACGAGCAGTACTTC. V and J are TRBV14 and TRBJ2-7; D is undetermined. Per germline, CDR1 SGHDN and CDR2 FVKESK. The CDR3 runs to 12 residues. V shed 1 base and J shed 4 bases, with 5 bases lying between them.

The chain links TRBV9 to TRBJ2-1; 13 nucleotides match TRBD2. The CDR3 is 18 residues long. Trimming at V came to 0 bases and at J to 1 base, leaving 4 bases not matched to a gene. Germline V gene sequence: CDR1 SGDLS, CDR2 YYNGEE. The CDR3 is CASSVELAGGPSYNEQFF. In nucleotides, the CDR3 is TGTGCCAGCAGCGTAGAACTAGCGGGAGGGCCATCCTACAATGAGCAGTTCTTC.

The chain employs TRBV5-1 and TRBJ2-5, with no clear D. Germline CDR1 SGHRS, CDR2 YFSETQ. The CDR3 spans 15 residues. V was shortened by 0 bases and J by 5 bases, with 14 bases between the two germline ends. The CDR3 region has the DNA TGCGCCAGCAGCTTGGGGCAGGTGGCATATGAGACCCAGTACTTC. Protein sequence: CASSLGQVAYETQYF.

In this sample, this clone turned up a few times. The J gene is TRBJ1-1, the V gene TRBV2; the D is unclear. V gave up 7 bases and J gave up 6 bases, with 15 bases separating them. Per germline, CDR1 SNHLY and CDR2 FYNNEI. This CDR3 spans 13 amino acids. The CDR3, as DNA: TGTGCCAGCATGGGCCTTATGACACCTGAAGCTTTCTTT. Amino acids: CASMGLMTPEAFF.

CDR3 amino acids: CASRYYRGSEAFF. The CDR3 nucleotides read TGTGCCAGCAGGTACTACAGGGGCTCTGAAGCTTTCTTT. The V call is TRBV5-6, the J call TRBJ1-1, with TRBD1 matching over 7 bases. CDR1 is SGHDT, CDR2 YYEEEE, per germline. The trim removed 5 bases at V and 6 bases at J, leaving 7 bases unmatched. CDR3 size: 13 residues. Using reference TRBV5-6 and TRBJ1-1 for the parts outside the CDR3, the full variable domain is DAGVTQSPTHLIKTRGQQVTLRCSPKSGHDTVSWYQQALGQGPQFIFQYYEEEERQRGNFPDRFSGHQFPNYSSELNVNALLLGDSALYLCASRYYRGSEAFFGQGTRLTVV.

The J gene is TRBJ2-7, the V gene TRBV7-2, with 7 bases fitting TRBD1. V lost 1 base to trimming and J lost 3 bases; unmatched junction nucleotides: 6. The CDR3 runs 15 residues. CDR1 SGHTA and CDR2 FQGNSA come from the germline V gene. The CDR3 spells CASSLVEGANYEQYF. CDR3 sequence (DNA): TGTGCCAGCAGCTTAGTAGAGGGGGCGAACTACGAGCAGTACTTC.

The V gene is TRBV28, the J gene TRBJ2-2; D not resolved. Deletions cut 4 bases from V and 6 bases from J, with 6 bases between. The CDR3 has 12 amino acids. Germline V gives CDR1 MDHEN, CDR2 SYDVKM. The CDR3: CASSSRAGELFF. DNA of the CDR3: TGTGCCAGCAGTTCTCGCGCCGGGGAGCTGTTTTTT.